The 23 T cell receptor beta chains given below trace back to one sample, sequenced in a study of T cells in Graves' hyperthyroidism and ophthalmopathy. What was amplified from RNA transcripts were TCR beta CDR3 regions. A set of HTBI primers served as the primers for a first-round RT-PCR of the TCR CDR3. TCRdb analysed the multiplex PCR reads with MiXCR anew, one entry per CDR3 protein. The sample comprises approximately 640,000 distinct CDR3 sequences, 45% of which are singletons, and about 7% rests with the top ten. The sample comprised peripheral blood or thyroid tissue (not recorded which). The source is an adult man with Graves' disease, either hyperthyroidism or ophthalmopathy (not recorded which).

This sequence joins TRBV20-1 and TRBJ2-7; 8 positions agree with TRBD1. The germline CDR1 and CDR2 sequences are DFQATT and SNEGSKA (reference sequence). The CDR3 sequence is 13 residues long. V was pared by 4 bases and J by 5 bases, with 7 bases of the junction left unmatched. The CDR3 DNA reads as TGCAGTGCTAAAAGGACAGGGCTCCACGAGCAGTACTTC. Its translation is CSAKRTGLHEQYF.

This clonotype was picked up many times. J is TRBJ1-1 and V is TRBV7-9; D perhaps matches TRBD1 (6 bases). The CDR3 covers 13 residues. Trimming shortened V by 8 bases and J by 1 base, and 11 bases separated the two germline ends. CDR1 SEHNR and CDR2 FQNEAQ come from the germline V gene (reference sequence). The CDR3 protein is CASGGTTNTEAFF. The CDR3 DNA reads as TGTGCCAGCGGCGGGACAACGAACACTGAAGCTTTCTTT.

The CDR3 loop is CAISDPGSTGELFF. The CDR3 DNA sequence: TGTGCCATCAGTGATCCGGGGAGCACCGGGGAGCTGTTTTTT. V gene TRBV10-3 combines with J gene TRBJ2-2; D possibly corresponds to TRBD2 (5 bases). The germline CDR1 and CDR2 sequences are ENHRY and SYGVKD. The ends were cut back, 3 bases at V and 4 bases at J, with 9 bases in the middle. This CDR3 spans 14 amino acids.

J is TRBJ2-7 and V is TRBV3-1; D not certain. CDR1 LGHDT and CDR2 YNNKEL come from the germline V gene (reference sequence). Trimming pared 0 bases from V and 6 bases from J, leaving 6 bases between. The CDR3 contains 12 residues. CDR3 loop: CASSQDIGEQYF. CDR3 DNA: TGTGCCAGCAGCCAAGACATAGGCGAGCAGTACTTC.

This chain links TRBV7-8 with TRBJ1-5, with 7 positions matching TRBD1. V lost 5 bases to trimming and J lost 3 bases; unmatched junction nucleotides: 4. The CDR3 extends over 14 amino acids. Germline CDR1 SGHVS, CDR2 FQNEAQ. The CDR3 loop reads CASSQGTVNQPQHF. For the CDR3, the DNA is TGTGCCAGCAGCCAGGGGACAGTCAATCAGCCCCAGCATTTT.

This clonotype showed up just a few times. The chain links TRBV20-1 to TRBJ1-4; TRBD1 matches 8 bases. Germline V gives CDR1 DFQATT, CDR2 SNEGSKA (reference sequence). The V and J ends lost 3 bases and 6 bases, in that order; junction bases with no gene match: 6. This CDR3 has 14 residues. DNA of the CDR3: TGCAGTGCTAGTGCCGGGACAGGATATGAAAAACTGTTTTTT. It encodes CSASAGTGYEKLFF.

This clonotype was counted only a few times. The gene calls are TRBV12-3 or TRBV12-4 and TRBJ1-5; D is undetermined. The CDR3 length is 15 residues. The germline V and J ends were trimmed by 1 base and 7 bases, with 14 bases remaining between them. The CDR3 reads CASSLGRRAKQPQHF. The CDR3 DNA follows: TGTGCCAGCAGTTTAGGACGTAGGGCCAAGCAGCCCCAGCATTTT.

This clonotype was found a few times. This rearrangement joins TRBV5-6 to TRBJ1-4, with 7 bases aligning to TRBD1. CDR1 and CDR2 (germline): SGHDT, YYEEEE. The CDR3 consists of 14 residues. V was pared by 4 bases and J by 8 bases, with 8 bases of the junction left unmatched. CDR3 bases: TGTGCCAGCAGCAAGACAGGGAAGGAGGAAAAACTGTTTTTT. Its translation is CASSKTGKEEKLFF.

The rearrangement uses TRBV7-2 and TRBJ1-2, with a weak D call TRBD1 (6 bases). There are 13 residues in the CDR3. Germline V gene data show CDR1 as SGHTA and CDR2 as FQGNSA. V was pared by 6 bases and J by 7 bases, with 15 bases between. This CDR3 reads CASSFSGGAGYTF. The CDR3 nucleotides are TGTGCCAGCAGTTTTTCTGGGGGCGCTGGCTACACCTTC. Full variable domain (outside the CDR3, taken from reference TRBV7-2 and TRBJ1-2): GAGVSQSPSNKVTEKGKDVELRCDPISGHTALYWYRQSLGQGLEFLIYFQGNSAPDKSGLPSDRFSAERTGGSVSTLTIQRTQQEDSAVYLCASSFSGGAGYTFGSGTRLTVV.

The gene calls are TRBV13 and TRBJ2-2, with D possibly being TRBD2 (5 bases). Trimming removed 5 bases at V and 6 bases at J, with 10 bases between. The CDR3 runs to 13 residues. Germline V lookup: CDR1 PRHDT, CDR2 FYEKMQ (reference sequence). The CDR3 loop reads CASSPTEAGELFF. The DNA of the CDR3 is TGTGCCAGCAGCCCGACGGAGGCCGGGGAGCTGTTTTTT.

V gene TRBV10-3 combines with J gene TRBJ1-6; 12 bases are shared with TRBD1. Per germline, CDR1 ENHRY and CDR2 SYGVKD. This CDR3 has 16 amino acids. Losses at the gene ends were 8 bases for V and 9 bases for J; bases not matched to a gene: 11. The CDR3 here is CAIRPGTGGRGSPLHF. As DNA, the CDR3 is TGTGCCATCCGTCCCGGGACAGGGGGCCGGGGTTCACCCCTCCACTTT.

Worth noting for this clonotype: This may stem from a read error, because a much larger clone lies one nucleotide away. The chain combines TRBV20-1 with TRBJ1-1; D is uncertain. The CDR3 covers 12 residues. V shed 7 bases and J shed 1 base, with 10 bases lying between them. The germline gives CDR1 DFQATT, CDR2 SNEGSKA (reference sequence). CDR3: CSGDEGNTEAFF. Here the CDR3 DNA reads TGCAGTGGAGACGAGGGGAACACTGAAGCTTTCTTT.

This clonotype occurred a few times. The chain employs TRBV5-1 and TRBJ1-2; D uncertain. This CDR3 spans 14 amino acids. V shed 2 bases and J shed 4 bases, with 12 bases lying between them. The germline CDR1 and CDR2 sequences are SGHRS and YFSETQ. CDR3 in amino acids: CASSFDEGLYGYTF. The CDR3 DNA reads as TGCGCCAGCAGCTTCGACGAGGGCCTCTATGGCTACACCTTC.

The CDR3 nucleotides are TGCAGTGCTAGAGATCTGGGACAGGTTTTACCCTCCTCCTACGAGCAGTACTTC. This codes for CSARDLGQVLPSSYEQYF. This rearrangement joins TRBV20-1 to TRBJ2-7; 8 nucleotides align to TRBD1. Germline V lookup: CDR1 DFQATT, CDR2 SNEGSKA (reference sequence). Trimming took 0 bases from V and 0 from J; bases not matched to a gene: 13. CDR3 length: 18 amino acids.

A single count supports this clonotype. It may be a read error: a sequence one base away is much more abundant. The rearrangement uses TRBV25-1 and TRBJ1-6; 10 bases fit TRBD1. Trimming cost V 11 bases and J 5 bases; bases outside gene matches: 15. The CDR3 totals 17 residues. Germline assignment: CDR1 MGHDK and CDR2 SYGVNS. The CDR3 reads CAGAKRGGTGDNSPLHF. CDR3 coding DNA: TGTGCCGGTGCAAAAAGGGGGGGGACAGGGGATAATTCACCCCTCCACTTT.

The chain employs TRBV7-2 and TRBJ1-3; 7 nucleotides align to TRBD1. The CDR3 spans 15 residues. Germline loops: CDR1 SGHTA, CDR2 FQGNSA. Trimming at V came to 5 bases and at J to 4 bases, leaving 8 bases not matched to a gene. CDR3 coding DNA: TGTGCCAGCAGCCCCCAGGGGGTGGCCGGAAACACCATATATTTT. Amino acid sequence: CASSPQGVAGNTIYF. Drawing the rest from reference TRBV7-2 and TRBJ1-3, the complete variable domain is GAGVSQSPSNKVTEKGKDVELRCDPISGHTALYWYRQSLGQGLEFLIYFQGNSAPDKSGLPSDRFSAERTGGSVSTLTIQRTQQEDSAVYLCASSPQGVAGNTIYFGEGSWLTVV.

This clonotype has only a few counts. The rearrangement uses TRBV2 and TRBJ1-1; D unresolved. V lost 6 bases to trimming and J lost 3 bases, with 20 bases between them. The CDR3 runs 16 residues. From germline, CDR1 is SNHLY and CDR2 FYNNEI. In DNA, the CDR3 is TGTGCCAGCAGCCAAGAAGGATCTACCGGTTACACTGAAGCTTTCTTT. Encoded protein: CASSQEGSTGYTEAFF.

The chain combines TRBV20-1 with TRBJ2-7, with 8 nucleotides matching TRBD1. V trimming: 5 bases; J trimming: 5 bases; junction bases outside the gene matches: 2. Germline V gene lookup returns CDR1 DFQATT and CDR2 SNEGSKA (reference sequence). The CDR3 extends over 11 amino acids. The DNA for the CDR3 is TGCAGTGCTGACAGGGGCCACGAGCAGTACTTC. Translating gives CSADRGHEQYF.

The V call is TRBV25-1, the J call TRBJ1-6; 7 bases line up with TRBD1. With V trimmed by 8 bases and J by 9 bases, 7 bases remained unmatched. Germline CDR1 reads MGHDK; CDR2 reads SYGVNS. The CDR3 runs to 13 residues. CDR3 nucleotide sequence: TGTGCCAGCTGGGGGGACAGTCGTTCACCCCTCCACTTT. This sequence encodes CASWGDSRSPLHF.

The table lists this clonotype with a few counts. A read error is possible here, since a much larger clone lies one base away. The rearrangement joins TRBV29-1 to TRBJ1-1, with D unresolved. V was trimmed by 8 bases and J by 3 bases, leaving 16 bases between them. The CDR3 is made up of 13 amino acids. The germline CDR1 and CDR2 sequences are SQVTM and ANQGSEA. CDR3 coding DNA: TGCAGCATTGGCGTCTCGATGGACACTGAAGCTTTCTTT. Translating it yields CSIGVSMDTEAFF.

This clonotype was counted at least ten times. This rearrangement joins TRBV29-1 to TRBJ1-2; the D gene is possibly TRBD1 (5 bases). The CDR3 has 15 amino acids. Germline CDR1 reads SQVTM; CDR2 reads ANQGSEA. Trimming stripped 0 bases from V and 2 bases from J, with 13 bases between. The CDR3 nucleotides are TGCAGCGTTGAAGAATCCGGGACTGTGAACTATGGCTACACCTTC. Translated, it gives CSVEESGTVNYGYTF.

This clonotype has just a few counts. The chain recombines TRBV12-3 or TRBV12-4 with TRBJ2-7, with a weak D call TRBD2 (6 bases). V dropped 3 bases and J dropped 3 bases, with 12 bases sitting between them. There are 14 residues in the CDR3. The chain's CDR3 is CASSLAGPVYEQYF. Written as DNA, the CDR3 is TGTGCCAGCAGTTTGGCGGGACCGGTCTACGAGCAGTACTTC.

This clonotype was observed a handful of times. The CDR3 bases are TGCGCCAGCAGCCAAGATAGAGGAGCGGCTAATCAGCCCCAGCATTTT. This codes for CASSQDRGAANQPQHF. The rearrangement links TRBV4-1 to TRBJ1-5; D unresolved. The V gene's germline CDR1 is MGHRA and CDR2 YSYEKL. Deletions cut 0 bases from V and 4 bases from J, with 13 bases between. This CDR3 has 16 amino acids.